This T cell receptor beta chain emerged from a study of identical twins. Study-wide results and caveats: The models gave estimates that fell short of the out-of-frame TCR alpha sharing seen in monozygotic twins.

Worth noting for this clonotype: Its antigen is currently unknown.

From germline, CDR1 is DFQATT and CDR2 SNEGSKA (reference sequence). Trimming cost V 1 base and J 4 bases; bases outside gene matches: 6. The CDR3 is made up of 15 amino acids. TCRdb re-analysed the 5' RACE reads in MiXCR, keeping a single row per CDR3 protein. The table lists about 730,000 distinct CDR3 sequences, approximately 22% of them singletons. The data also belong to a second study, concerning T cells expressing NK-cell markers.

The clonotype originates from a woman aged 18-30 years in good health. Material for sequencing was PBMCs. The chain links TRBV20-1 to TRBJ2-1; TRBD2 matches at 8 bases. In DNA, the CDR3 is TGCAGTGCTAGAGTGACGGGAGGGGTGTACAATGAGCAGTTCTTC. Translating gives CSARVTGGVYNEQFF.